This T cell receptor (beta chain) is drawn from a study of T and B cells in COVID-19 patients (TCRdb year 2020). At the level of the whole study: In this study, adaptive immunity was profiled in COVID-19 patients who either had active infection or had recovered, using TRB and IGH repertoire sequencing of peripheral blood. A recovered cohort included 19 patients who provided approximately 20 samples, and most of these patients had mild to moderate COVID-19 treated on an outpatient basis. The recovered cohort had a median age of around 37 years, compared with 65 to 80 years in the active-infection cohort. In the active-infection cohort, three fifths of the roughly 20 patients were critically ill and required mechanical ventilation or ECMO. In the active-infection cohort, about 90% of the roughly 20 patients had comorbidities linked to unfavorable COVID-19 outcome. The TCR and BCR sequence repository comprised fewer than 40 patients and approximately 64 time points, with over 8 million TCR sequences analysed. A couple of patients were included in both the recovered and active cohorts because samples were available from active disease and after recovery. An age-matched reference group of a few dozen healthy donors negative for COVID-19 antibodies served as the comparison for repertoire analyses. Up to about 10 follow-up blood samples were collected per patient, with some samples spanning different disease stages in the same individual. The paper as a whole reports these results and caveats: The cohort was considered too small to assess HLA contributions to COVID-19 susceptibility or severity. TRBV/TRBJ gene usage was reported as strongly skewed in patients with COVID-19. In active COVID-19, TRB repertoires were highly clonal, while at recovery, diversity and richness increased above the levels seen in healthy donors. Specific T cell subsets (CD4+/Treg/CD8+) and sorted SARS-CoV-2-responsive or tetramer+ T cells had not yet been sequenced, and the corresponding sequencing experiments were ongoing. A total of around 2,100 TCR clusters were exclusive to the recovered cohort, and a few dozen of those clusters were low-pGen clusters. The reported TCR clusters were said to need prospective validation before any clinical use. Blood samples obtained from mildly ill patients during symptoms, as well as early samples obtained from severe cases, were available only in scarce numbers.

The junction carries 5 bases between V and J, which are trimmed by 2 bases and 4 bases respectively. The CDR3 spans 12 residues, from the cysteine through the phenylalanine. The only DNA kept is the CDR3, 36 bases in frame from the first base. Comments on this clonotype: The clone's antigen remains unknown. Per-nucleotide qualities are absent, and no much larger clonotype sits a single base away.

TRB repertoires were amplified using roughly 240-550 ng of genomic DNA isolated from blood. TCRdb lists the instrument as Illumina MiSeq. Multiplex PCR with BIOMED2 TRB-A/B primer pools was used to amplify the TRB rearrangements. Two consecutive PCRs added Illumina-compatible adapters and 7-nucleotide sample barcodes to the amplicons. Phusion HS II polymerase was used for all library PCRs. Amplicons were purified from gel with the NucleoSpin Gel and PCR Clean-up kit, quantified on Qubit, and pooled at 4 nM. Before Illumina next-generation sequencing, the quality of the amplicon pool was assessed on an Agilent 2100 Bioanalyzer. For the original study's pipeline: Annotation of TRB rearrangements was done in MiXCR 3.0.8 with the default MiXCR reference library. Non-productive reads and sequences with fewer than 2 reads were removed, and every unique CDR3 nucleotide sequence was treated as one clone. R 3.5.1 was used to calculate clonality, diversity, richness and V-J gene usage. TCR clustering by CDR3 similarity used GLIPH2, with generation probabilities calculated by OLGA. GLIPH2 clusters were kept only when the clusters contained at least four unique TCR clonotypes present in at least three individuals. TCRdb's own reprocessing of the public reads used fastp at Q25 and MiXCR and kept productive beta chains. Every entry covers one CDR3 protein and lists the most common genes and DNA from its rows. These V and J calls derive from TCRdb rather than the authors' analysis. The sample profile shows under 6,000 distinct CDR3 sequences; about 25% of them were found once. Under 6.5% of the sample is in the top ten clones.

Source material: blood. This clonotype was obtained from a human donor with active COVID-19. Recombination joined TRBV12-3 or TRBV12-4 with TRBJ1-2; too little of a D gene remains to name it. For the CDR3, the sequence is CASSLTTYGYTF. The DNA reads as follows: TGTGCCAGCAGTTTAACGACCTATGGCTACACCTTC.